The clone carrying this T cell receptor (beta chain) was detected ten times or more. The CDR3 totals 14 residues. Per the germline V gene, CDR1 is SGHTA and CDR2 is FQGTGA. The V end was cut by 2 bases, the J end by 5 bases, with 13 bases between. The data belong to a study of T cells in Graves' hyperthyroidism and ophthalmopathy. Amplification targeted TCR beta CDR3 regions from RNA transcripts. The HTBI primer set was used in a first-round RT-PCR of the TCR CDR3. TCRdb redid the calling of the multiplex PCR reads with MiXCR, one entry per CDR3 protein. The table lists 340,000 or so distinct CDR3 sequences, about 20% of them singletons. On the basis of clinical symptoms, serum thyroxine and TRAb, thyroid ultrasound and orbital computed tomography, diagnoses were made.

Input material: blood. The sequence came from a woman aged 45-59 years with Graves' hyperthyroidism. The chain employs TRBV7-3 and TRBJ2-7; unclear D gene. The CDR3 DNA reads TGTGCCAGCAGCTTAGAGCCAACCGGCCACGAGCAGTACTTC. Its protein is CASSLEPTGHEQYF. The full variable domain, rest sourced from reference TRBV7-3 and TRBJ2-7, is GAGVSQTPSNKVTEKGKYVELRCDPISGHTALYWYRQSLGQGPEFLIYFQGTGAADDSGLPNDRFFAVRPEGSVSTLKIQRTERGDSAVYLCASSLEPTGHEQYFGPGTRLTVT.